The entry below gives a single TCR beta chain sequence along with its context. What it binds is unknown. It was healthy bone marrow donors who served as donors. The PCR used 60 Vbeta and 13 Jbeta primers. Clones were read by immunoSEQ multiplex PCR, and TCRdb kept only the in-frame ones, dropping some. In the table there are approximately 200,000 clones, roughly 79% of which are singletons. The sample is drawn from a study of cytomegalovirus exposure and HLA in healthy donors. Study-level background: The Caucasian-associated ancestry cluster held around 81% of around 380 genotyped donors.

General study findings and limits: In a later analysis, several top co-occurrence clusters appeared linked to parvovirus B19, influenza, CMV and Epstein-Barr virus.

Germline CDR1 MDHEN, CDR2 SYDVKM. The CDR3 is 16 amino acids. Trimming took off 6 bases at V and 1 base at J, with 18 bases between the two ends. The V and J genes are TRBV28 and TRBJ1-1; TRBD1 is a possible D gene (6 bases). Sequenced: PBMCs. The clonotype originates from a man under 40 in good health and CMV-seronegative. CDR3 region: CASRRQDPTSNTEAFF. CDR3 nucleotides: TGTGCCAGCAGGCGACAGGACCCCACCTCGAACACTGAAGCTTTCTTT.